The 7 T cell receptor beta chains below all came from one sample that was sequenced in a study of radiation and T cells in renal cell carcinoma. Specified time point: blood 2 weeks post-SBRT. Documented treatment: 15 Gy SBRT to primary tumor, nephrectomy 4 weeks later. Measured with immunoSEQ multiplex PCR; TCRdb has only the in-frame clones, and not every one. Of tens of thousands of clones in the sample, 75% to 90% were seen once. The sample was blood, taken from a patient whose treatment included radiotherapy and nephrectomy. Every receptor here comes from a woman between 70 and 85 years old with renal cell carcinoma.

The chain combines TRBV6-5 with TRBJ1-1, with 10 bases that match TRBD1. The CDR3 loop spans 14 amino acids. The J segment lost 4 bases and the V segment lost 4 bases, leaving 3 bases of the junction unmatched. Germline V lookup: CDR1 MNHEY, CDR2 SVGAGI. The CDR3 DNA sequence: TGTGCCAGCAGTTCTAGGACAGGGGGCACTGAAGCTTTCTTT. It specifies CASSSRTGGTEAFF.

CDR3 in DNA: TGTGCCAGCAGCTTAGGGGGAGGAATGGTCGGCTACACCTTC. It encodes CASSLGGGMVGYTF. This chain uses TRBV11-2 with TRBJ1-2; D gene ambiguous. Germline V gene lookup returns CDR1 SGHAT and CDR2 FQNNGV. Trimming removed 1 base at V and 8 bases at J, with 14 bases between. CDR3 length: 14 residues.

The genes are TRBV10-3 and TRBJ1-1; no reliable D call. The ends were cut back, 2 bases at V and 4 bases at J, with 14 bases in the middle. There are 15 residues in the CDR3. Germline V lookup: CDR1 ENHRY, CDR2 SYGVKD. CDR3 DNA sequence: TGTGCCATCAGTGAGCGATCACAGCCCTCCACTGAAGCTTTCTTT. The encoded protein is CAISERSQPSTEAFF.

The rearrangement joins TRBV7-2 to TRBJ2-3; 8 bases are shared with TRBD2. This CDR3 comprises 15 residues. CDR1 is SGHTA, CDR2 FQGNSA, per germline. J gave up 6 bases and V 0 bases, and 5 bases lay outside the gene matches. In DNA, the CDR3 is TGTGCCAGCAGCTTAGCCGGGGGGGGTTTGGATACGCAGTATTTT. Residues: CASSLAGGGLDTQYF. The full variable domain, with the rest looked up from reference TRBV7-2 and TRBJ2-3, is GAGVSQSPSNKVTEKGKDVELRCDPISGHTALYWYRQSLGQGLEFLIYFQGNSAPDKSGLPSDRFSAERTGGSVSTLTIQRTQQEDSAVYLCASSLAGGGLDTQYFGPGTRLTVL.

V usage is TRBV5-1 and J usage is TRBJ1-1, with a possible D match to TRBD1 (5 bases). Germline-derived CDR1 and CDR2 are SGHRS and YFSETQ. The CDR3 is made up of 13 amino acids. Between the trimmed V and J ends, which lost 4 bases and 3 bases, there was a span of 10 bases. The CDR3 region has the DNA TGCGCCAGCAGCCCCTCACAGGACACTGAAGCTTTCTTT. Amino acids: CASSPSQDTEAFF.

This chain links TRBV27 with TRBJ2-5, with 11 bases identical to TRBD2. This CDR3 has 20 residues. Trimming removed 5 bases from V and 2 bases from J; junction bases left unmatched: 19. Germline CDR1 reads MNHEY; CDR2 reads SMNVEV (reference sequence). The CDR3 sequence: CASSLKGLAGGWGLQETQYF. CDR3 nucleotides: TGTGCCAGCAGTCTAAAAGGTCTAGCGGGAGGTTGGGGCCTACAAGAGACCCAGTACTTC.

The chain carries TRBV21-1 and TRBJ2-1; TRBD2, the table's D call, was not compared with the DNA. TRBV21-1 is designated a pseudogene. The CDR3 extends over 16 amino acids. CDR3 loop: CASSPGLAEGNNEQFF. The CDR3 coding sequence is TGTGCCAGCAGCCCGGGACTAGCGGAGGGGAACAATGAGCAGTTCTTC.